These 16 T cell receptor beta chains originate from one sample sequenced in a study of response to subunit inactivated influenza vaccine. MiXCR, applied by TCRdb to the RT-PCR reads, yields one record per CDR3 protein. Of hundreds of thousands of distinct CDR3 sequences listed, approximately 7.1% are singletons. Specimen: PBMCs from blood, collected roughly 24 months after vaccination. The source is a man between 50 and 75 years old who received an inactivated influenza vaccine.

This clonotype was picked up a small number of times. The chain combines TRBV10-1 with TRBJ2-5; a weak D match, TRBD2 (6 bases). V shed 3 bases and J shed 3 bases, with 14 bases lying between them. Germline CDR1 WNHNN, CDR2 SYGVQD (reference sequence). This CDR3 has 15 amino acids. CDR3 nucleotide sequence: TGCGCCAGCAGTGAAGGAGGGCCGAGAGAAGAGACCCAGTACTTC. Its translation is CASSEGGPREETQYF.

This clonotype was seen a few times. The chain employs TRBV5-5 and TRBJ2-7; maybe TRBD1 (6 bases). Germline CDR1 and CDR2: SGHKS and YYEKEE (reference sequence). The germline V and J ends were trimmed by 4 bases and 5 bases, with 19 bases remaining between them. The length of the CDR3 is 15 residues. This CDR3 reads CASSLTGNPPNEQYF. The DNA of the CDR3 is TGTGCCAGCAGCCTTACAGGGAACCCGCCCAACGAGCAGTACTTC.

Concerning this clonotype: A junction end diverges from the germline sequence, so it may reflect a read error. CDR3 protein: CASSQDGGTSLF. The CDR3 DNA is TGTGCCAGCAGCCAAGATGGAGGGACTAGTCTCTTT. The chain recombines TRBV4-2 with TRBJ2-7; 8 nucleotides align to TRBD2. This CDR3 has 12 amino acids. Germline V lookup: CDR1 LGHNA, CDR2 YNFKEQ.

This clonotype appeared a few times. The chain links TRBV18 to TRBJ2-7; D gene ambiguous. CDR1 is KGHSH, CDR2 LQKENI, per germline. V lost 6 bases, J lost 5 bases, and 17 bases lay in between. This CDR3 has 14 residues. CDR3 loop: CASSPSATNDEQYF. The CDR3 nucleotides read TGTGCCAGCTCCCCGTCTGCGACCAACGACGAGCAGTACTTC.

The rearrangement uses TRBV12-3 or TRBV12-4 and TRBJ2-4, with 7 nucleotides matching TRBD2. The CDR3 consists of 11 residues. Trimming removed 5 bases from V and 8 bases from J; junction bases left unmatched: 0. The CDR3 is CASSSGDIQYF. CDR3 nucleotides: TGTGCCAGCAGTAGCGGGGACATTCAGTACTTC.

CDR3: CASSLGGVGYNSPLHF. The CDR3 nucleotides are TGTGCCAGCAGCTTAGGAGGGGTCGGGTATAATTCACCCCTCCACTTT. V and J are TRBV7-9 and TRBJ1-6, with D possibly matching TRBD1 (5 bases). Germline V CDR1 and CDR2: SEHNR, FQNEAQ (reference sequence). With 1 base removed from V and 4 bases from J, the gap between germline ends came to 11 bases. CDR3 length: 16 residues.

V usage is TRBV19 and J usage is TRBJ2-1; no clear D gene. CDR3 length: 15 amino acids. Germline V gene lookup returns CDR1 LNHDA and CDR2 SQIVND (reference sequence). Trimming took off 1 base at V and 0 bases at J, with 7 bases between the two ends. CDR3: CASSIAPDSYNEQFF. The CDR3 DNA reads TGTGCCAGTAGTATAGCTCCCGACTCCTACAATGAGCAGTTCTTC. The full variable domain, completed using reference TRBV19 and TRBJ2-1, is DGGITQSPKYLFRKEGQNVTLSCEQNLNHDAMYWYRQDPGQGLRLIYYSQIVNDFQKGDIAEGYSVSREKKESFPLTVTSAQKNPTAFYLCASSIAPDSYNEQFFGPGTRLTVL.

This clonotype was seen ten or more times. The genes are TRBV9 and TRBJ2-5; 8 nucleotides line up with TRBD1. Trimming took 4 bases from V and 4 from J; bases not matched to a gene: 9. This CDR3 comprises 15 residues. CDR1 and CDR2 from the germline V gene are SGDLS and YYNGEE. CDR3 nucleotides: TGTGCCAGCAGCTCAGGACAGGGACGGGCAGAGACCCAGTACTTC. Protein sequence: CASSSGQGRAETQYF.

This clonotype has more than one count but fewer than ten. The J gene is TRBJ2-1, the V gene TRBV20-1, with a weak D call TRBD2 (7 bases). Deletions cut 6 bases from V and 12 bases from J, with 21 bases between. Germline V gene data show CDR1 as DFQATT and CDR2 as SNEGSKA (reference sequence). The CDR3 length is 13 residues. The CDR3 DNA sequence: TGCAGTGCCCGAGGGGGGGGCCAGGTCGTGCAGTTCTTC. Its protein product is CSARGGGQVVQFF.

This clonotype appeared a few times. The chain recombines TRBV21-1 with TRBJ1-2; the table's D call, TRBD1, was not checked against the DNA. TRBV21-1 is recorded as a pseudogene. This CDR3 comprises 19 residues. The CDR3 nucleotides are TGTGCCAGCAGCAAAGAGGCAGGGGGCGGATACGGACCGTTTTATGGCTACACCTTC. This sequence encodes CASSKEAGGGYGPFYGYTF.

This clonotype was detected a few times. The chain employs TRBV7-3 and TRBJ2-1; maybe TRBD1 (8 bases). Germline V gene lookup returns CDR1 SGHTA and CDR2 FQGTGA. V gave up 5 bases and J gave up 3 bases, with 29 bases separating them. This CDR3 is 20 amino acids long. The CDR3 is CASSNTHRGRGGSNYNEQFF. CDR3 bases: TGTGCCAGCAGCAACACTCACAGGGGGAGGGGGGGAAGCAACTACAATGAGCAGTTCTTC.

The chain is built from TRBV7-9 and TRBJ1-5; no clear D gene. The CDR3 length is 14 residues. V lost 4 bases and J lost 0, with 7 bases in between. The germline gives CDR1 SEHNR, CDR2 FQNEAQ (reference sequence). CDR3: CASSSIRSNQPQHF. CDR3 DNA: TGTGCCAGCAGCTCCATCCGTAGCAATCAGCCCCAGCATTTT.

This clonotype was observed a few times. V is TRBV20-1 and J is TRBJ1-4; D not resolved. The CDR3 is 14 amino acids. Germline V gives CDR1 DFQATT, CDR2 SNEGSKA (reference sequence). Trimming removed 0 bases at V and 5 bases at J, with 10 bases between. The CDR3 region is CSARDDGRNEKLFF. The CDR3 DNA sequence: TGCAGTGCTAGAGATGACGGTCGAAATGAAAAACTGTTTTTT.

The V and J genes are TRBV28 and TRBJ2-5; 14 positions match TRBD2. The germline gives CDR1 MDHEN, CDR2 SYDVKM. V dropped 7 bases and J dropped 4; count of bases not matched to a gene: 2. The CDR3 runs 14 residues. CDR3 in amino acids: CASKGLAGVETQYF. DNA of the CDR3: TGTGCCAGCAAGGGACTAGCGGGAGTAGAGACCCAGTACTTC.

The genes are TRBV28 and TRBJ1-1, with 7 nucleotides matching TRBD1. The germline gives CDR1 MDHEN, CDR2 SYDVKM. The CDR3 is made up of 16 amino acids. Losses at the gene ends were 4 bases for V and 0 bases for J; bases not matched to a gene: 8. The CDR3, as DNA: TGTGCCAGCAGTTCGGGACAGCTCTATCTGAACACTGAAGCTTTCTTT. Protein sequence: CASSSGQLYLNTEAFF.

The chain combines TRBV5-6 with TRBJ1-1; D is unclear. Looked up from germline, CDR1 is SGHDT and CDR2 is YYEEEE. With 4 bases removed from V and 0 bases from J, the gap between germline ends came to 10 bases. CDR3 length: 14 residues. The CDR3 DNA reads as TGTGCCAGCAGCCTATACACAGTGAACACTGAAGCTTTCTTT. Its translation: CASSLYTVNTEAFF.